This TCR beta chain was sequenced in a study of T cell repertoires in cytomegalovirus infection. Study-level background: CMV infection and matching HLA type were both indicated by public TCR beta signatures. Findings of the study overall: Cumulative frequency of public TCR beta families picked out carriers of CMV plus the relevant HLA. The ex vivo response was dominated by HLA-C-restricted CMV-specific TCR beta clonotypes.

In TCRdb, the reads were re-called with MiXCR into one record per CDR3 protein. The profile shows 150,000 to 200,000 distinct CDR3 sequences, around 15% of them singletons. This clonotype was found a few times. The antigen is undetermined. Germline is not matched at one junction end, which may reflect a read error. The origin of this receptor is a human donor in good health (CMV status not recorded). Some clones in this sample may be carry-over from other donors' samples. The specimen was PBMCs.

This CDR3 reads CASSLDIINSPLHF. CDR3 DNA: TGTGCCAGCAGCCTAGACATTATTAATTCACCCCTCCACTTT. This chain joins TRBV11-2 and TRBJ1-6; D is undetermined. The germline V gene has CDR1 SGHAT and CDR2 FQNNGV. The CDR3 is made up of 14 amino acids.